This T cell receptor (beta chain) is from a study of T cell repertoires in cytomegalovirus infection. For the study at large: It was the public TCR beta signatures that indicated both CMV infection and matching HLA type.

CDR1 SGHDN and CDR2 FVKESK come from the germline V gene. Trimming took off 5 bases at V and 3 bases at J, with 17 bases between the two ends. CDR3 length: 16 amino acids. Concerning this clonotype: The antigen is undetermined.

Study observations and caveats: The ex vivo response showed dominance by HLA-C-restricted CMV-specific TCR beta clonotypes.

TCRdb independently ran MiXCR on the reads; one entry per CDR3 protein. The sample has some 600,000 distinct CDR3 sequences, more than 20% seen once. This TCR was recovered from a human donor in good health (CMV status not recorded). Some clones in this sample may be carry-over from other donors' samples. The specimen sequenced was CD8+ T cells from PBMCs. The chain uses TRBV14 and TRBJ2-1; D is perhaps TRBD1 (5 bases). CDR3 loop: CASSESGLLGYNEQFF. The DNA of the CDR3 is TGTGCCAGCAGCGAATCAGGGCTGCTGGGCTACAATGAGCAGTTCTTC.